This T cell receptor (beta chain) was captured by sequencing in a study of shared clonotypes between healthy human individuals (dated by TCRdb to between 2020 and 2021). With regard to the full study: The cohort included three men and a couple of women between 18 and 49 years of age. To estimate repertoire size and how much clonotype sharing occurs between individuals, the study deeply sequenced the blood TCR repertoires of several healthy adults. For each donor, CD4 naive and CD4 memory were each run on three plates, CD8 naive on two plates, and CD8 memory on one plate. Libraries were prepared and TCR repertoires were sequenced by different laboratories using diverse techniques, in order to increase sequencing depth and limit assay-specific biases. Per donor, leukapheresis produced somewhere between about 0.9 and 10 billion PBMCs.

CD8 naive samples were CD45RO-negative cells positively selected for CCR7, giving a CD45RA+CCR7+ population that excluded TemRA cells. The donors were healthy, HIV-negative adults with no recently reported acute infections or vaccinations. Only Caucasian adults living in Nashville, Tennessee, USA were represented among the donors. Blood was obtained by leukapheresis, after which PBMCs were separated by Ficoll-Histopaque density gradient centrifugation and cryopreserved in liquid nitrogen vapor phase. Analytical flow cytometry was used to check the purity and quantity of each magnetically sorted T cell population. Each sorted fraction had its genomic DNA isolated and then quantified by UV absorbance on a Nanodrop 2000c. Summary of the overall study and its limitations: Naive subsets generally had larger estimated clonotype richness than memory subsets. When a handful of donors were compared, the shared fraction of clonotypes was about 5.2% for naive CD4, around 3.5% for naive CD8, more than 2% for memory CD4, and 0.35% to 0.5% for memory CD8. Only blood was sampled, and tissue TCR repertoires likely differ from those in blood. The genetic and exposure-history diversity represented was limited by the small number of donors. Higher generation probabilities were observed for clonotypes shared by all four sorted-subset donors than for non-shared clonotypes. Pairwise subsampling indicated that sequencing depth was expected to affect the degree of clonotype sharing among donors. Rarefaction of sorted-subset datasets indicated incomplete sequencing despite the large sequencing depth.

Using the deep immunoSEQ assay, TCR CDR3 regions were amplified from genomic DNA by multiplex PCR. Genomic DNA extracted from each cell subset was distributed evenly over all wells of several immunoSEQ 96-well plates, and each plate served as one replicate. For sorted subsets, 150 to 250 ng genomic DNA, equal to about 30,000 T cell genomes, was loaded into each replicate PCR. Purified libraries were quantified with a Qubit 3.0 fluorometer, sized on a Bioanalyzer 2100, and re-quantified with the KAPA Library Quantification kit. A separate single-read 150-cycle Illumina NextSeq 550 flow cell was used to sequence each immunoSEQ 96-well plate. Per the source publication's procedure: Because the immunoSEQ output held only junctional sequences and lacked quality scores, the filtering could not match the filtering applied to full-length reads. To assign V/J genes and CDR3, sequences were annotated using PyIR, a Python wrapper for IgBLAST v1.9, with IMGT germline references. Reads were removed for weak V/J assignments (E-value above 1e-6), missing CDR3, stop codons, out-of-frame junctions, or ambiguous translated residues. V3J clonotypes were defined by identical inferred V gene, J gene, and CDR3 amino acid sequence. To compute the percentage overlap between repertoires, the number of shared unique clonotypes was divided by the size of the smaller repertoire. Repertoire richness was assessed with RTK rarefaction, the Chao1 estimator, and Recon v2.1 estimates of unobserved clonotypes. Generation probabilities for all TCRbeta clonotypes obtained by the gDNA method from a few donors were computed using OLGA. TCRdb provides this immuneACCESS table in a form limited to in-frame rearrangements. Some clones are lacking; in checked studies, under half of them reflect an unresolved V gene, and why the rest are absent is not known. V, J and clone size reflect that table, while D and trimming were determined from the DNA. This sample gives 700,000 to 950,000 clones in total; 96% of them show up just once. Less than 0.3% of the sample rests with the top ten.

Its CDR3 holds 13 amino acids, cysteine through phenylalanine. CDR3 DNA only is kept here, 39 bases in frame from base 1. Sequences MGHRA (CDR1) and YSYEKL (CDR2) are obtained from the germline V gene. The germline ends are 12 bases apart after V is trimmed by 4 bases and J by 8 bases. Points on this clone: Its antigen is currently not known. Base qualities are not at hand, and no much larger clone is one base apart.

In this chain, TRBV4-1 is recombined with TRBJ2-1, with an unclear D gene assignment. Source material: naive CD8+ T cells sorted from blood. Taken with the paper, the label for cell subset or site translates to: CD45RA+CCR7+. This TCR derives from a man aged 25 to 45 in good health. The CDR3 protein: CASSPVLTDEQFF. The sequenced DNA is TGCGCCAGCAGCCCAGTCCTAACGGATGAGCAGTTCTTC.